Shown below are 31 T cell receptor beta chains from a single sample sequenced in a study of shared clonotypes between healthy human individuals. The data were produced by immunoSEQ multiplex PCR, yet TCRdb's version contains in-frame clones alone and is incomplete. The sample has approximately 1,000,000 clones, approximately 75% seen once; the top ten hold 0.89%. Sequencing was carried out using memory CD4+ T cells from PBMCs. Regarding subset: CD45RA-negative fraction. The receptors were gathered from a man between 18 and 29 years old in good health. Some clones in this sample may be carry-over from other donors' samples.

The gene calls are TRBV10-1 and TRBJ2-5, with D tentatively TRBD2 (5 bases). Germline CDR1 reads WNHNN; CDR2 reads SYGVQD (reference sequence). Deletions cut 3 bases from V and 7 bases from J, with 12 bases between. CDR3 length: 13 amino acids. For the CDR3, the DNA is TGCGCCAGCAGTGATATACGGGGAGTGACCCAGTACTTC. It encodes CASSDIRGVTQYF.

This clone turned up a few times. This chain joins TRBV6-5 and TRBJ1-2; tentatively, D is TRBD1 (6 bases). CDR3 length: 14 amino acids. Trimming shortened V by 6 bases and J by 8 bases, and 19 bases separated the two germline ends. Germline lookup yields CDR1 MNHEY and CDR2 SVGAGI. The CDR3 is CASSQVQGLRGYTF. For the CDR3, the DNA is TGTGCCAGCAGCCAAGTACAGGGATTGAGGGGCTACACCTTC.

V usage is TRBV9 and J usage is TRBJ2-1; D uncertain. With 0 bases removed from V and 2 bases from J, the gap between germline ends came to 6 bases. CDR3 size: 14 residues. Germline loops: CDR1 SGDLS, CDR2 YYNGEE. CDR3 protein: CASSVETTYNEQFF. The DNA for the CDR3 is TGTGCCAGCAGCGTAGAGACGACCTACAATGAGCAGTTCTTC.

This clone appeared once. Other DNA variants within this sample encode the same CDR3. The chain recombines TRBV30 with TRBJ1-2; the D is unclear. Trimming took 1 base from V and 8 from J, leaving 11 bases between them. CDR1 is GTSNPN and CDR2 is SVGIG in the germline V gene (reference sequence). CDR3 length: 12 residues. CDR3 nucleotide sequence: TGTGCCTGGAGTGCCAGCCTATGGGGCTACACCTTC. Translated: CAWSASLWGYTF. The full variable domain, in which reference TRBV30 and TRBJ1-2 provide the parts outside the CDR3, is SQTIHQWPATLVQPVGSPLSLECTVEGTSNPNLYWYRQAAGRGLQLLFYSVGIGQISSEVPQNLSASRPQDRQFILSSKKLLLSDSGFYLCAWSASLWGYTFGSGTRLTVV.

V gene TRBV4-1 combines with J gene TRBJ2-7, with 9 nucleotides matching TRBD2. V trimming: 0 bases; J trimming: 2 bases; junction bases outside the gene matches: 8. CDR1 MGHRA and CDR2 YSYEKL come from the germline V gene. The CDR3 runs 17 residues. In DNA form, the CDR3 reads TGCGCCAGCAGCCAAGATTTGATCGGGACTAGCACCTACGAGCAGTACTTC. Encoded protein: CASSQDLIGTSTYEQYF.

This chain connects TRBV28 to TRBJ2-7; TRBD2 agrees at 14 bases. J lost 7 bases, V lost 6 bases, and 8 bases had no gene match. CDR1 and CDR2 (germline): MDHEN, SYDVKM. CDR3 length equals 15 residues. Here the CDR3 DNA reads TGTGCCAGCAGCCGAGGGACTAGCGGGGGATTTGAGCAGTACTTC. It is translated as CASSRGTSGGFEQYF.

The chain has TRBV25-1 and TRBJ1-4, with a possible D match to TRBD1 (6 bases). Germline V gene sequence: CDR1 MGHDK, CDR2 SYGVNS. Trimming shortened V by 5 bases and J by 5 bases, and 12 bases separated the two germline ends. The CDR3 is 14 amino acids. The CDR3 region is CASSSTGTNEKLFF. DNA of the CDR3: TGTGCCAGCAGTTCTACAGGGACAAATGAAAAACTGTTTTTT.

This clone came up a few times. The chain employs TRBV5-1 and TRBJ1-1, with D hard to call. V was pared by 2 bases and J by 1 base, with 9 bases between. The CDR3 contains 14 residues. The germline CDR1 and CDR2 sequences are SGHRS and YFSETQ. CDR3 in DNA: TGCGCCAGCAGCTTTCCTGACCGGAACACTGAAGCTTTCTTT. Translated: CASSFPDRNTEAFF.

The rearrangement links TRBV29-1 to TRBJ2-7; maybe TRBD2 (5 bases). V lost 4 bases and J lost 0, with 10 bases in between. Germline V CDR1 and CDR2: SQVTM, ANQGSEA. This CDR3 is 13 amino acids long. This CDR3 is CSVAGLGSYEQYF. CDR3 in DNA: TGCAGCGTTGCGGGGTTAGGCTCCTACGAGCAGTACTTC.

This chain links TRBV29-1 with TRBJ2-2; maybe TRBD2 (6 bases). Germline CDR1 is SQVTM and CDR2 is ANQGSEA. V lost 4 bases and J lost 2, with 11 bases in between. The CDR3 totals 14 residues. The CDR3 sequence: CSVGVGGNTGELFF. The CDR3 nucleotides read TGCAGCGTTGGGGTGGGAGGAAACACCGGGGAGCTGTTTTTT.

Remarks on this clone: Germline is not matched at one junction end, which may reflect a read error. This chain links TRBV30 with TRBJ1-6; TRBD1 aligns across 7 bases. The CDR3 consists of 11 residues. Germline loops: CDR1 GTSNPN, CDR2 SVGIG (reference sequence). The CDR3 coding sequence is TGTGCCTGGACGCTCGGGGACAGCCTCACCTTT. Its translation: CAWTLGDSLTF.

V gene TRBV7-2 combines with J gene TRBJ2-3; perhaps TRBD2 as D (6 bases). The V end lost 5 bases, the J end lost 0 bases, and 18 bases lay between the germline ends. This CDR3 has 17 amino acids. The germline V gene encodes CDR1 SGHTA and CDR2 FQGNSA. For the CDR3, the DNA is TGTGCCAGCAGCCGACTTGGAGTAGCGGCTAGCACAGATACGCAGTATTTT. It specifies CASSRLGVAASTDTQYF. The full variable domain, completed using reference TRBV7-2 and TRBJ2-3, is GAGVSQSPSNKVTEKGKDVELRCDPISGHTALYWYRQSLGQGLEFLIYFQGNSAPDKSGLPSDRFSAERTGGSVSTLTIQRTQQEDSAVYLCASSRLGVAASTDTQYFGPGTRLTVL.

The chain employs TRBV4-1 and TRBJ1-5; no clear D gene. This CDR3 is 14 amino acids long. V dropped 0 bases and J dropped 2 bases, with 5 bases sitting between them. Germline V gene sequence: CDR1 MGHRA, CDR2 YSYEKL. CDR3 loop: CASSQESGNQPQHF. For the CDR3, the DNA is TGCGCCAGCAGCCAAGAGTCTGGCAATCAGCCCCAGCATTTT.

The CDR3 region is CASSGGRGGETQYF. The CDR3 nucleotides read TGCGCCAGCAGCGGCGGCAGGGGCGGTGAGACCCAGTACTTC. This chain links TRBV4-3 with TRBJ2-5, with a possible D match to TRBD1 (6 bases). Germline V gene data show CDR1 as LGHNA and CDR2 as YSLEER. V was clipped by 5 bases and J by 5 bases, with 15 bases between them. This CDR3 has 14 residues.

The J gene is TRBJ1-1, the V gene TRBV5-1; D not resolved. The CDR3 has 19 amino acids. V was cut by 4 bases and J by 1 base, with 26 bases left in between. Germline V gene lookup returns CDR1 SGHRS and CDR2 YFSETQ. The CDR3 sequence: CASSAERTTGLNWNTEAFF. The CDR3 coding sequence is TGCGCCAGCAGCGCAGAGAGGACGACGGGGTTAAATTGGAACACTGAAGCTTTCTTT.

This sequence joins TRBV5-1 and TRBJ2-7, with TRBD2 identical over 8 bases. Germline loops: CDR1 SGHRS, CDR2 YFSETQ. This CDR3 comprises 14 residues. V lost 2 bases to trimming and J lost 4 bases; unmatched junction nucleotides: 5. CDR3 residues: CASSFTSGGYEQYF. The CDR3 coding sequence is TGCGCCAGCAGCTTCACTAGCGGAGGGTACGAGCAGTACTTC.

The chain employs TRBV10-3 and TRBJ1-2, with 11 bases lining up with TRBD1. The CDR3 runs to 16 residues. Germline-derived CDR1 and CDR2 are ENHRY and SYGVKD. The V and J ends lost 10 bases and 6 bases, in that order; junction bases with no gene match: 16. CDR3 loop: CATAERTGGLWDGYTF. CDR3 in DNA: TGTGCCACCGCTGAAAGGACAGGGGGCCTCTGGGATGGCTACACCTTC.

This clone showed up just a few times. V gene TRBV19 combines with J gene TRBJ2-1; TRBD1 might be the D (6 bases). The CDR3 is 14 amino acids. Trimming shortened V by 5 bases and J by 4 bases, and 12 bases separated the two germline ends. Germline CDR1 is LNHDA and CDR2 is SQIVND (reference sequence). CDR3: CASSPPGAYNEQFF. For the CDR3, the DNA is TGTGCCAGTAGTCCTCCAGGGGCTTACAATGAGCAGTTCTTC.

This clone has just a few counts. Other DNA sequences in this specimen translate into the identical CDR3. The rearrangement links TRBV28 to TRBJ2-1; D gene uncertain. Trimming pared 2 bases from V and 8 bases from J, leaving 4 bases between. Germline CDR1 reads MDHEN; CDR2 reads SYDVKM. The CDR3 is made up of 11 amino acids. Here the CDR3 DNA reads TGTGCCAGCAGTTTAGTCGATGAGCAGTTCTTC. It specifies CASSLVDEQFF.

This chain uses TRBV28 with TRBJ1-5, with TRBD1 matching 9 bases. The CDR3 contains 15 residues. Germline CDR1 reads MDHEN; CDR2 reads SYDVKM. V dropped 2 bases and J dropped 4; count of bases not matched to a gene: 3. The CDR3, as DNA: TGTGCCAGCAGTTTAAGGGGGACAGGGAATCAGCCCCAGCATTTT. Its protein is CASSLRGTGNQPQHF.

The chain recombines TRBV2 with TRBJ2-2; D perhaps matches TRBD1 (6 bases). V dropped 8 bases and J dropped 6 bases, with 16 bases sitting between them. This CDR3 spans 14 amino acids. CDR1 is SNHLY and CDR2 is FYNNEI in the germline V gene. CDR3 protein: CASRAGEGAGELFF. The DNA for the CDR3 is TGTGCCAGCCGCGCAGGGGAAGGAGCCGGGGAGCTGTTTTTT.

The chain combines TRBV28 with TRBJ1-5; possible D gene TRBD1, 5 bases. The CDR3 loop spans 14 amino acids. CDR1 and CDR2 from the germline V gene are MDHEN and SYDVKM. Trimming took off 7 bases at V and 6 bases at J, with 16 bases between the two ends. CDR3 sequence reads: CASTRRGAPQPQHF. CDR3 sequence (DNA): TGTGCCAGCACTCGAAGGGGAGCCCCTCAGCCCCAGCATTTT.

Details on this clone: A read error may produce the germline difference seen at one junction end. The chain joins TRBV11-2 to TRBJ1-1; possible D gene TRBD1, 5 bases. CDR1 SGHAT and CDR2 FQNNGV come from the germline V gene. CDR3 size: 13 residues. The CDR3 sequence: CASSWGWGGEVFF. CDR3 coding DNA: TGTGCCAGCAGCTGGGGCTGGGGAGGGGAAGTTTTCTTT. The variable domain in full, completed from reference TRBV11-2 and TRBJ1-1, reads EAGVAQSPRYKIIEKRQSVAFWCNPISGHATLYWYQQILGQGPKLLIQFQNNGVVDDSQLPKDRFSAERLKGVDSTLKIQPAKLEDSAVYLCASSWGWGGEVFFGQGTRLTVV.

The rearrangement uses TRBV19 and TRBJ1-5; TRBD1 agrees at 7 bases. Unmatched junction bases numbered 3, after V lost 8 bases and J lost 2 bases. The germline gives CDR1 LNHDA, CDR2 SQIVND (reference sequence). CDR3 size: 13 residues. CDR3: CASQGTGNQPQHF. CDR3 bases: TGTGCCAGTCAAGGGACAGGCAATCAGCCCCAGCATTTT.

A word on this clone: A far larger clone lies a single base away; this is likely a read error. The chain recombines TRBV6-1 with TRBJ2-7; D may be TRBD1 (7 bases). The germline V gene has CDR1 MNHNS and CDR2 SASEGT. The CDR3 is made up of 14 amino acids. The germline V and J ends were trimmed by 5 bases and 3 bases, with 14 bases remaining between them. CDR3 sequence: CASSPAGGLYEQYF. CDR3 bases: TGTGCCAGCAGTCCGGCAGGGGGGCTCTACGAGCAGTACTTC.

The rearrangement links TRBV6-6 to TRBJ1-2, with unresolved D. CDR3 length: 14 amino acids. The V gene's germline CDR1 is MNHNY and CDR2 SVGAGI (reference sequence). V lost 2 bases and J 7 bases, leaving 14 bases between the germline ends. The DNA of the CDR3 is TGTGCCAGCAGTTACGCTGGGATGCCTTCTGGCTACACCTTC. Its protein product is CASSYAGMPSGYTF.

In regard to this clone: Within the sample, other DNA sequences also encode this same CDR3. The J gene is TRBJ2-1, the V gene TRBV10-3; 8 bases agree with TRBD2. This CDR3 spans 15 amino acids. Looked up from germline, CDR1 is ENHRY and CDR2 is SYGVKD. The V gene end was trimmed by 6 bases and the J gene end by 1 base; junction bases not matched to a gene: 5. CDR3 nucleotides: TGTGCCATCAGCGAACTAGCGGCATCCTACAATGAGCAGTTCTTC. Its translation is CAISELAASYNEQFF.

The V call is TRBV6-1, the J call TRBJ1-2; TRBD1 matches 8 bases. There are 13 residues in the CDR3. The V gene's germline CDR1 is MNHNS and CDR2 SASEGT. Trimming took 8 bases from V and 4 from J; bases not matched to a gene: 6. Here the CDR3 reads CASSVQGGYGYTF. In DNA, the CDR3 is TGTGCCAGCTCGGTACAGGGGGGCTATGGCTACACCTTC.

The rearrangement joins TRBV11-2 to TRBJ2-7; 10 bases fit TRBD2. The trim removed 0 bases at V and 2 bases at J, leaving 7 bases unmatched. The CDR3 consists of 17 residues. Germline values: CDR1 SGHAT, CDR2 FQNNGV. In DNA form, the CDR3 reads TGTGCCAGCAGCTTAGATCGCGCGAGCGGGAGGGCCTACGAGCAGTACTTC. Protein product: CASSLDRASGRAYEQYF.

V usage is TRBV7-6 and J usage is TRBJ2-7, with TRBD2 as a possible D gene (5 bases). CDR3 length: 14 residues. V was cut by 1 base and J by 5 bases, with 12 bases left in between. The germline V gene has CDR1 SGHVS and CDR2 FNYEAQ. The CDR3 DNA sequence: TGTGCCAGCAGCTTAGGCCTGGGTAGCGACGAGCAGTACTTC. Its protein product is CASSLGLGSDEQYF. The full variable domain, in which reference TRBV7-6 and TRBJ2-7 provide the parts outside the CDR3, is GAGVSQSPRYKVTKRGQDVALRCDPISGHVSLYWYRQALGQGPEFLTYFNYEAQQDKSGLPNDRFSAERPEGSISTLTIQRTEQRDSAMYRCASSLGLGSDEQYFGPGTRLTVT.

This clone was seen at least ten times. V usage is TRBV30 and J usage is TRBJ2-5; D possibly uses TRBD1 or TRBD2 (5 bases each). Gene TRBJ2-7 matches the end of the DNA better, so the J call may be wrong. CDR1 and CDR2 (germline): GTSNPN, SVGIG (reference sequence). CDR3 size: 13 residues. CDR3 sequence: CASPGPSIYEQYF. CDR3 DNA sequence: TGTGCCTCGCCGGGACCGTCCATCTACGAGCAGTACTTC.